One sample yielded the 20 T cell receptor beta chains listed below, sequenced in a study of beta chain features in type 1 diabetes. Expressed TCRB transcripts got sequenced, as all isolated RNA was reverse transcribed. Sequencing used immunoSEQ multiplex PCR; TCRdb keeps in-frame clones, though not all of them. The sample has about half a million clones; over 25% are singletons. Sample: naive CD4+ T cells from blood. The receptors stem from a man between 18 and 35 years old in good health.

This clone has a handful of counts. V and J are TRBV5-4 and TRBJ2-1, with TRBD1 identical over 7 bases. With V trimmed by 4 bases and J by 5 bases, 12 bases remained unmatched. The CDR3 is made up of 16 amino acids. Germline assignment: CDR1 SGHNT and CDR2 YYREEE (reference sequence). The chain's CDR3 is CASSPTNSRGNNEQFF. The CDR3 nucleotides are TGTGCCAGCAGCCCAACTAACTCCAGGGGGAACAATGAGCAGTTCTTC. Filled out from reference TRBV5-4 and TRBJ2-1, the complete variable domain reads ETGVTQSPTHLIKTRGQQVTLRCSSQSGHNTVSWYQQALGQGPQFIFQYYREEENGRGNFPPRFSGLQFPNYSSELNVNALELDDSALYLCASSPTNSRGNNEQFFGPGTRLTVL.

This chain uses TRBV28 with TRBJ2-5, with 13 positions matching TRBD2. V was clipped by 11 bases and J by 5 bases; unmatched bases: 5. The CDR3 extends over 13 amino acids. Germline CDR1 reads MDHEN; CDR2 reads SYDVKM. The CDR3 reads CAGGTSGKETQYF. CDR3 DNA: TGTGCCGGGGGGACTAGCGGGAAGGAGACCCAGTACTTC.

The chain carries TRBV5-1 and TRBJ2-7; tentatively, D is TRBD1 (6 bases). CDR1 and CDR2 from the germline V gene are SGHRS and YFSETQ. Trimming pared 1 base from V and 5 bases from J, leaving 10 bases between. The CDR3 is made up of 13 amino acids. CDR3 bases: TGCGCCAGCAGCTTGAACAGGGCCCACGAGCAGTACTTC. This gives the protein CASSLNRAHEQYF. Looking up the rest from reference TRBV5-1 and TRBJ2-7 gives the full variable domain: KAGVTQTPRYLIKTRGQQVTLSCSPISGHRSVSWYQQTPGQGLQFLFEYFSETQRNKGNFPGRFSGRQFSNSRSEMNVSTLELGDSALYLCASSLNRAHEQYFGPGTRLTVT.

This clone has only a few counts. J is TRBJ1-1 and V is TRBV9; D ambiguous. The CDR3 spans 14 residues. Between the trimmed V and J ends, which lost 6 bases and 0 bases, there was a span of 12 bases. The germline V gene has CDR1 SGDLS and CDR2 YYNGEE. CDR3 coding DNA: TGTGCCAGCACCCTGGGCCCAATGAACACTGAAGCTTTCTTT. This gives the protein CASTLGPMNTEAFF.

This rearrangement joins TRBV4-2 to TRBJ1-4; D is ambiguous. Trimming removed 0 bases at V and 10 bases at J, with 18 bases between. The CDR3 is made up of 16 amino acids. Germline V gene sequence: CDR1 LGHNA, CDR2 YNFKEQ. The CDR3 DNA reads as TGTGCCAGCAGCCAAGATAATTGGGGAGCGGGTGGAAAACTGTTTTTT. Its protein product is CASSQDNWGAGGKLFF.

The chain's CDR3 is CASRTGQSNEQYF. The CDR3 nucleotides are TGTGCCAGCAGGACTGGACAGTCCAACGAGCAGTACTTC. The rearrangement joins TRBV5-6 to TRBJ2-7, with D possibly being TRBD1 (6 bases). CDR1 is SGHDT, CDR2 YYEEEE, per germline. CDR3 length: 13 amino acids. The V and J ends lost 5 bases and 5 bases respectively, with 14 bases between them. Filled out from reference TRBV5-6 and TRBJ2-7, the complete variable domain reads DAGVTQSPTHLIKTRGQQVTLRCSPKSGHDTVSWYQQALGQGPQFIFQYYEEEERQRGNFPDRFSGHQFPNYSSELNVNALLLGDSALYLCASRTGQSNEQYFGPGTRLTVT.

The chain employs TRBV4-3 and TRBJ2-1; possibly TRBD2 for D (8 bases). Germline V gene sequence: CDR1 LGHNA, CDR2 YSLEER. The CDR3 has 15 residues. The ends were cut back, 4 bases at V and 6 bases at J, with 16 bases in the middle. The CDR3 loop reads CASSRQGLVSNEQFF. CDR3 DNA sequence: TGCGCCAGCAGCCGACAGGGACTAGTCTCCAATGAGCAGTTCTTC.

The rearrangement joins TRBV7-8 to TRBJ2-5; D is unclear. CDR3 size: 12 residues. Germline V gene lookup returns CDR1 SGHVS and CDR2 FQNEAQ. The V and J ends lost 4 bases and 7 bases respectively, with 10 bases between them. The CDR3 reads CASSSERATQYF. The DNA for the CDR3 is TGTGCCAGCAGCTCGGAGCGAGCGACCCAGTACTTC.

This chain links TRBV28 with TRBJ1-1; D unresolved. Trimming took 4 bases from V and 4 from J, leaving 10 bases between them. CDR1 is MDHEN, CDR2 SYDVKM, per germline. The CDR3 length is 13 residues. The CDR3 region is CASSSGRPTEAFF. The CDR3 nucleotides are TGTGCCAGCAGTTCCGGGCGGCCCACTGAAGCTTTCTTT. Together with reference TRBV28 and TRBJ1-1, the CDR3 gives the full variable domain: DVKVTQSSRYLVKRTGEKVFLECVQDMDHENMFWYRQDPGLGLRLIYFSYDVKMKEKGDIPEGYSVSREKKERFSLILESASTNQTSMYLCASSSGRPTEAFFGQGTRLTVV.

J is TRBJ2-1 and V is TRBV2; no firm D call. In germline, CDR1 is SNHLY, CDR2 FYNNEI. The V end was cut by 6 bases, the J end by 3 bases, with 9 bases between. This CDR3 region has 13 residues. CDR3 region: CASSFWDYNEQFF. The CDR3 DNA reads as TGTGCCAGCAGCTTCTGGGACTACAATGAGCAGTTCTTC.

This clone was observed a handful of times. The CDR3 loop is CASSGGQAREKLFF. The CDR3 DNA reads as TGTGCCAGCAGTGGGGGACAGGCGAGGGAAAAACTGTTTTTT. The chain carries TRBV25-1 and TRBJ1-4, with 8 bases fitting TRBD1. The germline V gene has CDR1 MGHDK and CDR2 SYGVNS. CDR3 length equals 14 residues. Unmatched junction bases numbered 6, after V lost 4 bases and J lost 8 bases. Combining the CDR3 with reference TRBV25-1 and TRBJ1-4 gives the whole variable domain EADIYQTPRYLVIGTGKKITLECSQTMGHDKMYWYQQDPGMELHLIHYSYGVNSTEKGDLSSESTVSRIRTEHFPLTLESARPSHTSQYLCASSGGQAREKLFFGSGTQLSVL.

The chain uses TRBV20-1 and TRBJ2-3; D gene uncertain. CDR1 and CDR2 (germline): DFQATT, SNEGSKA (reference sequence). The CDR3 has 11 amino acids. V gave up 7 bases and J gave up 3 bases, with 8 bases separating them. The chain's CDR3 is CSGSRTDTQYF. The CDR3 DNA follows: TGCAGTGGTTCGAGAACAGATACGCAGTATTTT.

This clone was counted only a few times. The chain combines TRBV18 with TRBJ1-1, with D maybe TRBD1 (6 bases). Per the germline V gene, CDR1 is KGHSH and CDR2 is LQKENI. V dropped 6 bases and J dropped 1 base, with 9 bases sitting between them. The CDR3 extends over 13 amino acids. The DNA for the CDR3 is TGTGCCAGCTCTTCGACAGGGAACACTGAAGCTTTCTTT. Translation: CASSSTGNTEAFF.

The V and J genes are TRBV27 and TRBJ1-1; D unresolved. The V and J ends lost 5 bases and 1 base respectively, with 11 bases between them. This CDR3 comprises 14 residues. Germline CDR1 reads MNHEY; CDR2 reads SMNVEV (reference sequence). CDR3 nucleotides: TGTGCCAGCAGTCCCTCCCCAGCGAACACTGAAGCTTTCTTT. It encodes CASSPSPANTEAFF.

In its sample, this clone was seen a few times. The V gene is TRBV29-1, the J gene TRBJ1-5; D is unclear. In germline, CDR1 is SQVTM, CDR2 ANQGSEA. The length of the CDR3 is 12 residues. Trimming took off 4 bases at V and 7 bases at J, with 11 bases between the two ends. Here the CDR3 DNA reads TGCAGCGTTGGGTGGGCTCGACAGCCCCAGCATTTT. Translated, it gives CSVGWARQPQHF.

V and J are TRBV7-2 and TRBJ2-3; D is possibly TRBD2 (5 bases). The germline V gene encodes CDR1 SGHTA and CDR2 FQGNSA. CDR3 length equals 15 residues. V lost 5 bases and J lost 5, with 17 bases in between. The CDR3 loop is CASSTYGSSGDTQYF. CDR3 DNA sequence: TGTGCCAGCAGCACCTATGGGAGTTCGGGAGATACGCAGTATTTT.

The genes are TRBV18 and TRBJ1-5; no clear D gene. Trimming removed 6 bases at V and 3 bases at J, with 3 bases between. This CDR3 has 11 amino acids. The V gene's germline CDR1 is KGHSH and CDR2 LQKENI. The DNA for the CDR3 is TGTGCCAGCTCGTTCAATCAGCCCCAGCATTTT. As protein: CASSFNQPQHF.

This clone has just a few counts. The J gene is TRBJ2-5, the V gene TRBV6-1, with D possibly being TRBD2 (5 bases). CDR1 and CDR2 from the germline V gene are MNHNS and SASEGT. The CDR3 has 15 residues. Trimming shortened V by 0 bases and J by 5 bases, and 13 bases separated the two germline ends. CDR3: CASSEADSRSETQYF. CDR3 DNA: TGTGCCAGCAGTGAAGCGGACTCGCGGTCCGAGACCCAGTACTTC.

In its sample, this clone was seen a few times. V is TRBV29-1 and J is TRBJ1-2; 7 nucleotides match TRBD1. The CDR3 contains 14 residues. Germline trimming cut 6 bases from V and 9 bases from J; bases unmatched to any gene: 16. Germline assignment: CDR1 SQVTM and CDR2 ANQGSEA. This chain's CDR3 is CSVLNPGQSFSYTF. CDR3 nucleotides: TGCAGCGTACTCAATCCGGGACAGAGTTTTAGCTACACCTTC.

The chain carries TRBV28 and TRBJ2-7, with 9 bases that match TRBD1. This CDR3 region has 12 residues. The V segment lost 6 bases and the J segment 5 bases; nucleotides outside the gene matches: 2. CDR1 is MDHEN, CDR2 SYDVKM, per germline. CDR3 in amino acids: CASRGDRDEQYF. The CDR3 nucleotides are TGTGCCAGCAGGGGGGACAGGGACGAGCAGTACTTC.